This TCR beta chain was retrieved from a study of T-cell memory formation after mild COVID-19. TCRdb re-called the 5' RACE reads with MiXCR, one entry per CDR3 protein. The sample lists about 350,000 distinct CDR3 sequences, about an eighth occurring once. The CDR3 runs to 14 residues. Germline loops: CDR1 KGHSH, CDR2 LQKENI. V lost 6 bases to trimming and J lost 4 bases, with 15 bases between them. The sequence came from a man aged 18 to 29 who had mild COVID-19 (a few samples of this study predate the infection). Cell type and time point are not known. Sequenced input: PBMCs or a T cell subset sorted from them (not recorded which). V and J are TRBV18 and TRBJ1-2; no firm D call. In nucleotides, the CDR3 is TGTGCCAGCTCTCAAAGCTCAGAGGCCTATGGCTACACCTTC. Translation gives CASSQSSEAYGYTF.